The next 4 T cell receptor beta chains were all read from a single sample in a study of Graves' ophthalmopathy and Graves' hyperthyroidism listed by TCRdb under 2018. Data came from an Illumina HiSeq 2000. For repertoire sequencing, the TCR beta CDR3 regions were amplified from RNA transcripts. HTBI primers and the Qiagen OneStep RT-PCR kit were used in a first-round RT-PCR, which was followed by a second-round multiplex PCR, size selection and purification. TCRdb ran its own pipeline on the public reads, namely fastp trimming at Q25 and MiXCR clone calling, and kept in-frame beta chains. Here each entry gathers all rows of one CDR3 protein and keeps the most common genes and DNA. This sample comprises about 550,000 distinct CDR3 sequences, 35% to 40% of them detected only once. The ten biggest clones cover around 4% of the sample. Sequenced sample: peripheral blood or thyroid tissue (not recorded which). These receptors were taken from an adult man with Graves' hyperthyroidism.

Remarks on this clonotype: Germline and junction disagree at one end, which may indicate a read error. The V call is TRBV4-1, the J call TRBJ2-7; TRBD2 agrees at 9 bases. CDR3 length: 16 residues. Looked up from germline, CDR1 is MGHRA and CDR2 is YSYEKL. CDR3 loop: CANSQDLAGVSYEQYF. CDR3 DNA sequence: TGCGCCAACAGCCAAGATTTAGCGGGGGTTTCCTACGAGCAGTACTTC.

The genes are TRBV20-1 and TRBJ2-1, with TRBD2 identical over 11 bases. Germline V lookup: CDR1 DFQATT, CDR2 SNEGSKA (reference sequence). This CDR3 comprises 15 residues. V shed 2 bases and J 7 bases; nucleotides not matched to a gene: 7. CDR3 sequence: CSARLPGLAANEQFF. CDR3 sequence (DNA): TGCAGTGCTAGACTCCCGGGACTAGCGGCTAATGAGCAGTTCTTC.

This clonotype was seen at least ten times. J is TRBJ1-2 and V is TRBV29-1; 9 nucleotides line up with TRBD1. The CDR3 runs 12 residues. The germline gives CDR1 SQVTM, CDR2 ANQGSEA. V shed 7 bases, J shed 6 bases, and the junction held 6 bases outside the gene matches. The CDR3 DNA follows: TGCAGCGAAAGGGACAGGGAACATGGCTACACCTTC. Residues: CSERDREHGYTF.

Ten or more counts support this clonotype. This rearrangement joins TRBV10-2 to TRBJ2-7, with TRBD1 matching over 9 bases. With 8 bases clipped from V and 2 bases from J, the junction kept 10 bases outside the gene matches. CDR1 is WSHSY, CDR2 SAAADI, per germline. The CDR3 runs 15 residues. The chain's CDR3 is CASLGPGQGTYEQYF. The CDR3 DNA sequence: TGCGCCAGCCTGGGACCGGGACAGGGCACCTACGAGCAGTACTTC.